One sample yielded the 11 T cell receptor beta chains listed below, sequenced in a study of blood T cell repertoires in COVID-19. The method was immunoSEQ multiplex PCR; TCRdb's version includes in-frame clones alone and lacks a portion of them. The table has about 270,000 clones, about 88% seen once; the top ten hold less than 3%. Sample: PBMCs or T cells enriched from blood (not recorded which). These receptors were obtained from a woman aged 45-60 years who had recovered from COVID-19.

The genes are TRBV25-1 and TRBJ2-2; no reliable D call. The germline V gene encodes CDR1 MGHDK and CDR2 SYGVNS. Trimming pared 3 bases from V and 3 bases from J, leaving 5 bases between. The CDR3 covers 13 residues. The CDR3 is CASSDDYTGELFF. The CDR3 DNA reads as TGTGCCAGCAGTGATGACTACACCGGGGAGCTGTTTTTT.

The J gene is TRBJ2-1, the V gene TRBV4-1; possibly TRBD2 for D (7 bases). The germline V gene encodes CDR1 MGHRA and CDR2 YSYEKL. Trimming took off 1 base at V and 4 bases at J, with 11 bases between the two ends. The CDR3 loop spans 15 amino acids. In DNA, the CDR3 is TGCGCCAGCAGCCAAGGAGGGGGACTATACAATGAGCAGTTCTTC. This codes for CASSQGGGLYNEQFF.

Notes on this clone: One junction end does not reproduce the germline sequence, and a read error may be involved. The chain links TRBV6-5 to TRBJ2-2; 15 bases are shared with TRBD2. CDR1 is MNHEY, CDR2 SVGAGI, per germline. This CDR3 contains 14 residues. CDR3 region: CASRRTSGRAEVFF. Written as DNA, the CDR3 is TGTGCCAGCAGGCGGACTAGCGGGAGGGCGGAGGTGTTTTTT.

The chain links TRBV7-3 to TRBJ1-2; D is perhaps TRBD1 (5 bases). This CDR3 has 14 residues. V shed 0 bases and J shed 7 bases, with 12 bases lying between them. CDR1 is SGHTA and CDR2 is FQGTGA in the germline V gene. The CDR3 bases are TGTGCCAGCAGCTTAACGACGACGGGGGTTGGCTACACCTTC. Amino acids: CASSLTTTGVGYTF.

The gene calls are TRBV14 and TRBJ1-4; D is undetermined. This CDR3 contains 15 residues. V dropped 4 bases and J dropped 3 bases, with 12 bases sitting between them. Per the germline V gene, CDR1 is SGHDN and CDR2 is FVKESK. CDR3 coding DNA: TGTGCCAGCAGCCCCAGACTTCGAGCTAATGAAAAACTGTTTTTT. As protein: CASSPRLRANEKLFF.

The chain employs TRBV28 and TRBJ2-1; 9 bases map to TRBD1. The length of the CDR3 is 15 residues. J lost 8 bases, V lost 5 bases, and 10 bases had no gene match. Germline V gene data show CDR1 as MDHEN and CDR2 as SYDVKM. The DNA for the CDR3 is TGTGCCAGCAGTCCAGCCGGGACAGGGTCCGATGAGCAGTTCTTC. Its translation: CASSPAGTGSDEQFF.

Only one count was recorded for this clone. The chain combines TRBV10-3 with TRBJ2-2; 8 bases are a match to TRBD1. Unmatched junction bases numbered 10, after V lost 6 bases and J lost 4 bases. Germline V lookup: CDR1 ENHRY, CDR2 SYGVKD. The CDR3 sequence is 16 residues long. The DNA of the CDR3 is TGTGCCATCAGCGATGAGACAGGGGAGACCACCGGGGAGCTGTTTTTT. Protein: CAISDETGETTGELFF.

This rearrangement joins TRBV12-3 or TRBV12-4 to TRBJ1-1; possible D gene TRBD1, 5 bases. V lost 3 bases, J lost 6 bases, and 11 bases lay in between. This CDR3 has 13 amino acids. This CDR3 reads CASSLGGDAEAFF. DNA for the CDR3: TGTGCCAGCAGTTTGGGGGGTGACGCTGAAGCTTTCTTT.

This sequence joins TRBV2 and TRBJ1-1; D gene unclear. The CDR3 is made up of 13 amino acids. V shed 4 bases and J shed 0 bases, with 6 bases lying between them. CDR1 SNHLY and CDR2 FYNNEI come from the germline V gene. The CDR3 DNA reads as TGTGCCAGCAGTGGAGACATGAACACTGAAGCTTTCTTT. It translates to CASSGDMNTEAFF.

J is TRBJ1-1 and V is TRBV15, with 10 positions matching TRBD1. After removal of 0 bases from V and 4 bases from J, the junction contained 2 bases not matched to a gene. Germline CDR1 reads LNHNV; CDR2 reads YYDKDF (reference sequence). The length of the CDR3 is 15 residues. This chain's CDR3 is CATSREDRGGTEAFF. The CDR3 nucleotides read TGTGCCACCAGCAGAGAGGACAGGGGGGGCACTGAAGCTTTCTTT.

The genes are TRBV27 and TRBJ2-4; TRBD2 aligns across 9 bases. V lost 6 bases, J lost 5 bases, and 2 bases stayed unmatched. The CDR3 loop spans 13 amino acids. Looked up from germline, CDR1 is MNHEY and CDR2 is SMNVEV (reference sequence). The CDR3 here is CASSRTSENIQYF. CDR3 DNA sequence: TGTGCCAGCAGCCGGACTAGCGAAAACATTCAGTACTTC.